The 9 T cell receptor beta chains listed next were all sequenced from one sample in a study of human T cells and chemical hapten exposure (dated by TCRdb to the early 2020s). The time point label, read with the paper, signifies: patch test 3, about 24 weeks after DPC sensitization. The treatment or condition label corresponds to: therapeutic diphenylcyclopropenone sensitization with weekly scalp DPC. The library was prepared using RACE. The sequencer listed for this sample is NextSeq 500. TCRdb ran its own pipeline on the public reads, namely fastp trimming at Q25 and MiXCR clone calling, and kept in-frame beta chains. Rows with a matching CDR3 protein are joined into one entry that keeps the most common DNA and genes. The sample table lists 99,000 or so distinct CDR3 sequences, under 40% of them with a count of one. 2.5% to 3% of the sample rests with the top ten. Material: whole blood, obtained in connection with sensitization to the hapten diphenylcyclopropenone (DPC). The source of these receptors is a man aged 35-49 years with alopecia areata. Some clones in this sample may be carry-over from other donors' samples.

The rearrangement links TRBV4-1 to TRBJ2-7, with 9 bases matching TRBD1. CDR1 and CDR2 from the germline V gene are MGHRA and YSYEKL. The CDR3 runs to 15 residues. Trimming at V came to 1 base and at J to 4 bases, leaving 5 bases not matched to a gene. The CDR3 sequence is CASSQGTGERYEQYV. Here the CDR3 DNA reads TGCGCCAGCAGCCAAGGGACAGGGGAAAGATACGAGCAGTACGTC.

The table lists this clonotype with a few counts. The chain combines TRBV12-3 or TRBV12-4 with TRBJ2-2; 11 nucleotides align to TRBD2. The CDR3 consists of 17 residues. Losses at the gene ends were 6 bases for V and 3 bases for J; bases not matched to a gene: 9. This CDR3 is CASRSSGRVSDTGELFF. DNA for the CDR3: TGTGCCAGCAGGAGTAGCGGGAGGGTCAGTGACACCGGGGAGCTGTTTTTT.

The CDR3 reads CASSFSGRSHEQFF. CDR3 bases: TGTGCCAGCAGCTTTAGCGGGAGGTCCCATGAGCAGTTCTTC. V usage is TRBV7-9 and J usage is TRBJ2-1; 10 bases fit TRBD2. J lost 8 bases, V lost 3 bases, and 4 bases had no gene match. The CDR3 has 14 residues. Germline V gene sequence: CDR1 SEHNR, CDR2 FQNEAQ (reference sequence).

This chain uses TRBV10-3 with TRBJ2-3, with D uncertain. The V end lost 2 bases, the J end lost 2 bases, and 5 bases lay between the germline ends. The V gene's germline CDR1 is ENHRY and CDR2 SYGVKD. This CDR3 comprises 13 residues. CDR3 loop: CAISEGDTDTQYF. The CDR3, as DNA: TGTGCCATCAGTGAGGGAGACACAGATACGCAGTATTTT.

This clonotype has just a few counts. DNA of the CDR3: TGTGCCAGCAGCGTAGAAGTAGGACAGGGGGCGGCCAAAAACATTCAGTACTTC. As protein: CASSVEVGQGAAKNIQYF. The genes are TRBV9 and TRBJ2-4; 11 bases align to TRBD1. This CDR3 spans 18 amino acids. Trimming at V came to 0 bases and at J to 1 base, leaving 6 bases not matched to a gene. Germline V gene data show CDR1 as SGDLS and CDR2 as YYNGEE.

CDR3 bases: TGTGCTAGTGGTTCGGACCCGGCGGAGACCCAGTACTTC. It codes for CASGSDPAETQYF. The genes are TRBV12-5 and TRBJ2-5; D call uncertain. V dropped 4 bases and J dropped 5 bases, with 11 bases sitting between them. Germline-derived CDR1 and CDR2 are LGHNT and FRNRAP. This CDR3 is 13 amino acids long.

This clonotype was counted a single time. V and J are TRBV7-9 and TRBJ2-1, with D possibly being TRBD1 or TRBD2 (5 bases each). The V end was cut by 7 bases, the J end by 3 bases, with 16 bases between. The length of the CDR3 is 15 residues. In germline, CDR1 is SEHNR, CDR2 FQNEAQ (reference sequence). The chain's CDR3 is CASIKAGAIYNEQFF. The CDR3 DNA follows: TGTGCCAGCATAAAGGCCGGGGCTATCTACAATGAGCAGTTCTTC.

This clonotype has only a few counts. The chain employs TRBV6-2 or TRBV6-3 and TRBJ2-7; TRBD1 agrees at 7 bases. V lost 5 bases and J lost 6; bases outside the gene matches: 13. Germline CDR1 is MNHEY and CDR2 is SVGEGT. CDR3 length: 15 amino acids. The CDR3 DNA reads TGTGCCAGCAGTCGACTTAGACAGGGTCTGATCGAGCAGTACGTC. As protein: CASSRLRQGLIEQYV.

This clonotype showed up just a few times. The V call is TRBV12-3 or TRBV12-4, the J call TRBJ2-1; D gene uncertain. The CDR3 is 14 amino acids. V dropped 3 bases and J dropped 5 bases, with 11 bases sitting between them. CDR3 sequence reads: CASSFAGYDNEQFF. The CDR3 nucleotides are TGTGCCAGCAGTTTCGCTGGGTACGACAATGAGCAGTTCTTC.